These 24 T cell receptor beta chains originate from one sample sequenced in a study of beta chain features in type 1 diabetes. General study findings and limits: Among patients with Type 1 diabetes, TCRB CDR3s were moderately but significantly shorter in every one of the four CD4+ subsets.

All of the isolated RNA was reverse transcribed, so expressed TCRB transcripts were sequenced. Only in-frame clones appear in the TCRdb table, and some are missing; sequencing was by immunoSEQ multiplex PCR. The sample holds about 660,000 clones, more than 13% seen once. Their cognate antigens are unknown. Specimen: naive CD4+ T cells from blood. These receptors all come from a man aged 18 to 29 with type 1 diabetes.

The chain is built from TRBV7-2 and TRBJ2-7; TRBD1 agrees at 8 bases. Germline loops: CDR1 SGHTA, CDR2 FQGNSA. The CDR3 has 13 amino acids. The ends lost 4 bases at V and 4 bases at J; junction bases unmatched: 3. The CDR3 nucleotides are TGTGCCAGCAGCTACTACAGGGGGTACGAGCAGTACTTC. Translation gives CASSYYRGYEQYF.

CDR3 sequence reads: CAGGLAGTDTQYF. The CDR3 bases are TGTGCCGGAGGACTAGCGGGGACAGATACGCAGTATTTT. The gene calls are TRBV7-2 and TRBJ2-3; 12 bases agree with TRBD2. CDR3 length: 13 residues. V gave up 11 bases and J gave up 3 bases; unmatched junction bases: 3. From germline, CDR1 is SGHTA and CDR2 FQGNSA.

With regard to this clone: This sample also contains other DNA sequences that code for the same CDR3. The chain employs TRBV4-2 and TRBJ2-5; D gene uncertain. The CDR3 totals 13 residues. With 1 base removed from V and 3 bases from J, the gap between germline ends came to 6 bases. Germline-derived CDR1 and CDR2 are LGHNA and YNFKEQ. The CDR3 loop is CASSQAGEETQYF. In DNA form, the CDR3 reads TGTGCCAGCAGCCAAGCAGGAGAAGAGACCCAGTACTTC.

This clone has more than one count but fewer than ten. CDR3 sequence reads: CASSLGHSVLFF. The CDR3 DNA reads as TGTGCCAGCAGCTTAGGGCACAGTGTACTGTTCTTC. The V call is TRBV11-2, the J call TRBJ2-1; D call uncertain. The CDR3 is 12 residues long. Trimming took off 1 base at V and 15 bases at J, with 13 bases between the two ends. Germline V CDR1 and CDR2: SGHAT, FQNNGV.

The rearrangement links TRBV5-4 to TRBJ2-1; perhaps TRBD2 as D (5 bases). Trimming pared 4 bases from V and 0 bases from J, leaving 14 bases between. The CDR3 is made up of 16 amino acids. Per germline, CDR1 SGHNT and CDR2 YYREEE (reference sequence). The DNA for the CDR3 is TGTGCCAGCAGCATCCGACTGAGGGACTCCTACAATGAGCAGTTCTTC. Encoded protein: CASSIRLRDSYNEQFF.

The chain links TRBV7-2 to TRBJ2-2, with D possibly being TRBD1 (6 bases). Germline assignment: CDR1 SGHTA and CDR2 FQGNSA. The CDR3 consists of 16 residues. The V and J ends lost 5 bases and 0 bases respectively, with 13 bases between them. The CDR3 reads CASSDGQFANTGELFF. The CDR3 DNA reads TGTGCCAGCAGCGACGGACAGTTCGCGAACACCGGGGAGCTGTTTTTT.

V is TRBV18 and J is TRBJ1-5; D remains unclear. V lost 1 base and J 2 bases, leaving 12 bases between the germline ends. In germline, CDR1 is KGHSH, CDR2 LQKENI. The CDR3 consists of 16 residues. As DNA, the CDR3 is TGTGCCAGCTCACCACGTCCCCACGGTGGCAATCAGCCCCAGCATTTT. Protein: CASSPRPHGGNQPQHF. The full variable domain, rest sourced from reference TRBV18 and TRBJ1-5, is NAGVMQNPRHLVRRRGQEARLRCSPMKGHSHVYWYRQLPEEGLKFMVYLQKENIIDESGMPKERFSAEFPKEGPSILRIQQVVRGDSAAYFCASSPRPHGGNQPQHFGDGTRLSIL.

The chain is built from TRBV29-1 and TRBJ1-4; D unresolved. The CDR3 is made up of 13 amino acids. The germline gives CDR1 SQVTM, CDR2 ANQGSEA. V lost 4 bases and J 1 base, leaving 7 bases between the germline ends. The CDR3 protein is CSVVGITNEKLFF. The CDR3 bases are TGCAGCGTTGTCGGAATAACTAATGAAAAACTGTTTTTT.

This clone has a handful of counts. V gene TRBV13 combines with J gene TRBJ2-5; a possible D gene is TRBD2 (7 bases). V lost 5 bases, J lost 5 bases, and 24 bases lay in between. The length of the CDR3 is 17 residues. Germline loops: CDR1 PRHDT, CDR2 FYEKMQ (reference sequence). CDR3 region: CASSPGGRRSIGETQYF. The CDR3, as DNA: TGTGCCAGCAGCCCGGGGGGCAGACGGTCCATTGGGGAGACCCAGTACTTC. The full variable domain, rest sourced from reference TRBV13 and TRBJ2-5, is AAGVIQSPRHLIKEKRETATLKCYPIPRHDTVYWYQQGPGQDPQFLISFYEKMQSDKGSIPDRFSAQQFSDYHSELNMSSLELGDSALYFCASSPGGRRSIGETQYFGPGTRLLVL.

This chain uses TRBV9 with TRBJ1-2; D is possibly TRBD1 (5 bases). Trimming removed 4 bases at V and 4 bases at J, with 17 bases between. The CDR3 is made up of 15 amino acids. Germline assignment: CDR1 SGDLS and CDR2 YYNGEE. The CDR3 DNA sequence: TGTGCCAGCAGCCCACAGTTGGGGGGTTCCTATGGCTACACCTTC. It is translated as CASSPQLGGSYGYTF.

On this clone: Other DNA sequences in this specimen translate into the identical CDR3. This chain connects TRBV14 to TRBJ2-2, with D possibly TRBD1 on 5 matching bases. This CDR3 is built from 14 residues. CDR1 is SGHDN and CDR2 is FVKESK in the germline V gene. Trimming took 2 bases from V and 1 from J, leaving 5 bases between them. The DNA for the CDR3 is TGTGCCAGCAGCCAACAGGGGAACACCGGGGAGCTGTTTTTT. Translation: CASSQQGNTGELFF.

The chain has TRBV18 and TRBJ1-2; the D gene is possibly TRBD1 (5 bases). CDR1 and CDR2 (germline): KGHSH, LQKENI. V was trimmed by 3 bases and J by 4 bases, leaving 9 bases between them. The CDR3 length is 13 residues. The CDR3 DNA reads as TGTGCCAGCTCACCCGACAGAACCTATGGCTACACCTTC. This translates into CASSPDRTYGYTF.

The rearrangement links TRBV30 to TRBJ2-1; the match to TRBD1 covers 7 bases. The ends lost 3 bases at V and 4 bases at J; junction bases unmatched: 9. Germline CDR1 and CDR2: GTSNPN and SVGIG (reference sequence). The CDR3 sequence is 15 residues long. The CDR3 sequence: CAWRTGTSRYNEQFF. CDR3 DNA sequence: TGTGCCTGGAGGACAGGGACCTCTAGGTACAATGAGCAGTTCTTC. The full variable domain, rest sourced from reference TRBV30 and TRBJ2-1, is SQTIHQWPATLVQPVGSPLSLECTVEGTSNPNLYWYRQAAGRGLQLLFYSVGIGQISSEVPQNLSASRPQDRQFILSSKKLLLSDSGFYLCAWRTGTSRYNEQFFGPGTRLTVL.

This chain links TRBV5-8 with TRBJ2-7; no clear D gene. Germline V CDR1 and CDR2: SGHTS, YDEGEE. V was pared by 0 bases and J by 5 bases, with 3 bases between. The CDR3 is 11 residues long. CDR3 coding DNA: TGTGCCAGCAGCTTGGTTGACGAGCAGTACTTC. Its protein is CASSLVDEQYF. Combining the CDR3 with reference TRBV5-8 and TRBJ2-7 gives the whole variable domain EAGVTQSPTHLIKTRGQQATLRCSPISGHTSVYWYQQALGLGLQFLLWYDEGEERNRGNFPPRFSGRQFPNYSSELNVNALELEDSALYLCASSLVDEQYFGPGTRLTVT.

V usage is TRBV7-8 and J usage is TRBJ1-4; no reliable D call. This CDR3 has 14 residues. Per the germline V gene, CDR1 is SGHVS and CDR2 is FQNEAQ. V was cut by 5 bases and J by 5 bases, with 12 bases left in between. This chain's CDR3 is CASSPHLQNEKLFF. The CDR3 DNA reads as TGTGCCAGCAGCCCGCATCTCCAGAATGAAAAACTGTTTTTT.

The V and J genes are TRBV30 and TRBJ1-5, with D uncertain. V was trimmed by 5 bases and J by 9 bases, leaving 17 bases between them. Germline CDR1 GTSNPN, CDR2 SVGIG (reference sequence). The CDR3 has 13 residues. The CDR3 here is CAWSLSGSGPQHF. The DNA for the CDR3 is TGTGCCTGGTCACTATCTGGGTCGGGGCCCCAGCATTTT.

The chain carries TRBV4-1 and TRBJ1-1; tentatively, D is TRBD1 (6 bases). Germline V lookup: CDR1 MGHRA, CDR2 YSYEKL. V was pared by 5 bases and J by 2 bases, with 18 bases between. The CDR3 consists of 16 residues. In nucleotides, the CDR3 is TGCGCCAGCAGCATACCCCTGAGGGACATTAACACTGAAGCTTTCTTT. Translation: CASSIPLRDINTEAFF.

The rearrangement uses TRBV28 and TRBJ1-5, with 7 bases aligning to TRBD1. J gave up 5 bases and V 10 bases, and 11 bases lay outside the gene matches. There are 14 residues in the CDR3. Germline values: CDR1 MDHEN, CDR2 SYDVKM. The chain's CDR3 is CATAQGVYYQPQHF. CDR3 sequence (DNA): TGTGCCACCGCCCAGGGGGTATACTATCAGCCCCAGCATTTT.

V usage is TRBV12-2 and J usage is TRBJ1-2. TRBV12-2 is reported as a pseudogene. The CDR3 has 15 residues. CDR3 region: CASRFARLLKYGYTF. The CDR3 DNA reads TGTGCAAGTCGCTTTGCAAGGCTTCTGAAGTATGGCTACACCTTC.

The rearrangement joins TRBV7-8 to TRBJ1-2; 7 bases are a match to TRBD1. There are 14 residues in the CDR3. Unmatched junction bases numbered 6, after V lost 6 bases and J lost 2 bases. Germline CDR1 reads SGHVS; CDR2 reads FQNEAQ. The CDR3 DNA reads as TGTGCCAGCAGTCCGAAACAGGGGAACTATGGCTACACCTTC. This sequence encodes CASSPKQGNYGYTF.

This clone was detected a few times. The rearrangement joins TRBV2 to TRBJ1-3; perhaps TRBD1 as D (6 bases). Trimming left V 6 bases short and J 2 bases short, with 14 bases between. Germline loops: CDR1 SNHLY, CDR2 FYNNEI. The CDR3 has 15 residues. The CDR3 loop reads CASRSRGTPGNTIYF. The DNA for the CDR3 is TGTGCCAGCAGGAGCAGGGGAACTCCTGGAAACACCATATATTTT.

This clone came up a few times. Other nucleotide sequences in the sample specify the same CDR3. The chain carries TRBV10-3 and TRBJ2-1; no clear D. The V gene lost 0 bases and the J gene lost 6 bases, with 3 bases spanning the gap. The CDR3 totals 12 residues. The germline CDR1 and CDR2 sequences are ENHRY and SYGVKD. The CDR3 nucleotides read TGTGCCATCAGTGAGTCAGGCAATGAGCAGTTCTTC. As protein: CAISESGNEQFF.

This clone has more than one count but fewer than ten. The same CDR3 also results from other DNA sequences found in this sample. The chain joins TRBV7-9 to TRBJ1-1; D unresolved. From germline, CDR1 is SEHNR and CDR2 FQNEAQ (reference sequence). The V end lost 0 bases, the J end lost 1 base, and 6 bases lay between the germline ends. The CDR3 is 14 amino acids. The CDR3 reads CASSLAGENTEAFF. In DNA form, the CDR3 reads TGTGCCAGCAGCTTAGCCGGGGAGAACACTGAAGCTTTCTTT.

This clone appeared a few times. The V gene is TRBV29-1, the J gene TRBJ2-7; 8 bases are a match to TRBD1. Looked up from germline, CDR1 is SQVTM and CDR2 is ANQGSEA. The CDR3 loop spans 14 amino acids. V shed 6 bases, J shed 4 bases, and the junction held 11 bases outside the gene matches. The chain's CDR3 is CSVTPRQGSYEQYF. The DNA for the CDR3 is TGCAGCGTCACCCCCCGACAGGGGAGTTACGAGCAGTACTTC.